This paragraph reports one TCR beta chain. Its antigen remains unknown. Next came a second PCR, run for about 7 to 12 cycles, which used a sample-barcoded 5' primer along with a J-beta primer mix. Each CDR3 protein gets one entry after TCRdb re-called the 5' RACE reads with MiXCR. This table has over 950,000 distinct CDR3 sequences, 30% to 40% appearing once. This record comes from a study of blood T cells in healthy people across ages. Regarding the study as a whole: CMV infection status of these donors was not known. With age, beta diversity per million T cells declined roughly linearly, significantly by 40.

The length of the CDR3 is 15 residues. Trimming took 5 bases from V and 6 from J; bases not matched to a gene: 9. The receptor was derived from a man between 18 and 29 years old in good health. The sequencing input was blood. This chain connects TRBV12-3 or TRBV12-4 to TRBJ2-4; the match to TRBD2 covers 8 bases. In DNA, the CDR3 is TGTGCCAGCAGTCGGGGGGGTCTTAGGGGAAACATTCAGTACTTC. Amino acids: CASSRGGLRGNIQYF.